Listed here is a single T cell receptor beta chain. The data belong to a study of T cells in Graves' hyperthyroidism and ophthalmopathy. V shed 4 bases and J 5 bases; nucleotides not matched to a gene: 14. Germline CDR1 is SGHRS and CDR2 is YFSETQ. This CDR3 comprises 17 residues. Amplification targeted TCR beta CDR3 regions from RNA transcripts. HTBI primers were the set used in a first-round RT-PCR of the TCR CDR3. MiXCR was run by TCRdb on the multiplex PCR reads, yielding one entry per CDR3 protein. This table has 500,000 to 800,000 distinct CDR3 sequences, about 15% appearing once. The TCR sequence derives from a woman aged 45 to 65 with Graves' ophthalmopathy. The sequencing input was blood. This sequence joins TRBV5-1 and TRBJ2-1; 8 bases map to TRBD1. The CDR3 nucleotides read TGCGCCAGCAGCATAATTACAGGACAGGGTCTCGACAATGAGCAGTTCTTC. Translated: CASSIITGQGLDNEQFF.